Listed below are T cell receptor beta chains from one sample, sequenced in a study of vaccination and CD4 T cells after COVID-19. TCRdb processed the PCR reads anew with MiXCR; each CDR3 protein has one entry. The sample carries about 18,000 distinct CDR3 sequences, 50% to 60% recorded once. These receptors have no known antigen. Sequenced material: CD4+ T cells from blood, cultured in vitro, taken before SARS-CoV-2 vaccination. The source is a human donor who had recovered from COVID-19. Both conserved end residues are part of each CDR3. The D gene is left open where the match is weak. Where a row states a size, it is once, few, many or the class of an expanded clone; other rows omit it.

d_call clone_size j_call v_call cdr3_aa cdr3_nt
- - TRBJ1-2 TRBV28 CASSPRGSGTYGYTF TGTGCCAGCAGTCCCCGAGGTTCAGGAACCTATGGCTACACCTTC
- few TRBJ1-5 TRBV6-1 CASSDREGVYQPQHF TGTGCCAGCAGTGATAGGGAGGGTGTTTATCAGCCCCAGCATTTT
- few TRBJ1-5 TRBV15 CATSRVRNQPQHF TGTGCCACCAGCAGAGTCAGGAATCAGCCCCAGCATTTT
- - TRBJ1-2 TRBV6-1 CASSGGTGRAAYGYTF TGTGCCAGCAGTGGAGGAACAGGGCGCGCAGCCTATGGCTACACCTTC
- - TRBJ2-6 TRBV7-8 CASSSPIGANVLTF TGTGCCAGCAGTTCCCCAATTGGGGCCAACGTCCTGACTTTC
- - TRBJ2-7 TRBV6-1 CASSETATDPYEQYF TGTGCCAGCAGTGAAACGGCAACAGACCCCTACGAGCAGTACTTC
- - TRBJ2-7 TRBV7-2 CASSPRGSSYEQYF TGTGCCAGCAGCCCTCGGGGGTCCTCCTACGAGCAGTACTTC
- - TRBJ2-3 TRBV7-9 CASSSGQTTDTQYF TGTGCCAGCAGCTCCGGACAAACCACAGATACGCAGTATTTT
- - TRBJ2-3 TRBV7-9 CASTRIDTDTQYF TGTGCCAGCACCCGTATCGACACAGATACGCAGTATTTT
- - TRBJ1-2 TRBV18 CASSPQGKDYGYTF TGTGCCAGCTCACCACAGGGGAAGGACTATGGCTACACCTTC
- - TRBJ2-5 TRBV11-3 CASSSRLEETQYF TGTGCCAGCAGCTCCCGTCTGGAAGAGACCCAGTACTTC
- - TRBJ2-5 TRBV6-1 CASSEAFRTPQETQYF TGTGCCAGCAGTGAAGCGTTCAGAACCCCCCAAGAGACCCAGTACTTC
- - TRBJ2-7 TRBV28 CASSFRPGSYEQYF TGTGCCAGCAGTTTTCGACCGGGCTCCTACGAGCAGTACTTC
- - TRBJ1-1 TRBV20-1 CSARDGTLNTEAFF TGCAGTGCTAGAGATGGGACGTTGAACACTGAAGCTTTCTTT
TRBD2 - TRBJ2-5 TRBV6-2/TRBV6-3 CASGLARRGETQYF TGTGCCAGCGGACTAGCGCGACGGGGAGAGACCCAGTACTTC
- few TRBJ2-3 TRBV2 CASDLESTDTQYF TGTGCCAGCGACTTGGAGAGCACAGATACGCAGTATTTT
- - TRBJ2-3 TRBV7-3 CASSTQGGLADTQYF TGTGCCAGCAGCACCCAGGGGGGGTTAGCAGATACGCAGTATTTT
TRBD2 - TRBJ2-5 TRBV20-1 CSARDLLTGGQETQYF TGCAGTGCTAGAGATCTTTTAACGGGAGGGCAAGAGACCCAGTACTTC
- - TRBJ2-5 TRBV7-9 CASSLVALGGVGQETQYF TGTGCCAGCAGCTTAGTTGCCCTTGGGGGAGTAGGACAAGAGACCCAGTACTTC
- once TRBJ2-2 TRBV7-9 CASSSSGEAGELFF TGTGCCAGCAGCTCGTCAGGGGAGGCCGGGGAGCTGTTTTTT
- once TRBJ2-4 TRBV5-4 CASSLDGNIQYF TGTGCCAGCAGCTTAGACGGAAACATTCAGTACTTC
- - TRBJ1-5 TRBV5-1 CASSLALRQSNQPQHF TGCGCCAGCAGCTTGGCCCTAAGACAGAGCAATCAGCCCCAGCATTTT
TRBD2 - TRBJ2-2 TRBV10-3 CAIGTSGRGNAGELFF TGTGCCATCGGGACTAGCGGGAGGGGGAACGCCGGGGAGCTGTTTTTT
- - TRBJ1-1 TRBV2 CASRADTLNTEAFF TGTGCCAGCAGGGCAGACACCCTGAACACTGAAGCTTTCTTT
TRBD2 few TRBJ2-5 TRBV27 CASSSGRAGETQYF TGTGCCAGCAGTAGCGGGAGAGCGGGAGAGACCCAGTACTTC
TRBD1 large TRBJ1-5 TRBV19 CASSIRDRGGNQPQHF TGTGCCAGTAGTATCCGGGACAGGGGGGGCAATCAGCCCCAGCATTTT
- - TRBJ1-5 TRBV20-1 CSAREGGQPQHF TGCAGTGCTAGAGAGGGAGGACAGCCCCAGCATTTT
- few TRBJ2-5 TRBV30 CAWSVGWGETQYF TGTGCCTGGAGTGTAGGCTGGGGGGAGACCCAGTACTTC
- - TRBJ1-1 TRBV19 CASSIGGESVNTEAFF TGTGCCAGTAGTATTGGCGGGGAATCTGTAAACACTGAAGCTTTCTTT
TRBD1 few TRBJ1-1 TRBV20-1 CSARRRGLDTEAFF TGCAGTGCTCGACGTAGGGGGCTAGACACTGAAGCTTTCTTT
- - TRBJ1-1 TRBV6-5 CASSSGVGLTEAFF TGTGCCAGCAGTTCAGGGGTAGGCTTAACTGAAGCTTTCTTT
TRBD1 - TRBJ1-5 TRBV15 CATSGRDRARGVNQPQHF TGTGCCACCAGCGGCCGGGACAGGGCCAGAGGAGTGAATCAGCCCCAGCATTTT
- - TRBJ1-1 TRBV19 CASSIEAGYPEAFF TGTGCCAGTAGTATTGAGGCTGGTTATCCTGAAGCTTTCTTT
- few TRBJ1-1 TRBV3-1 CASRPGGAGNTEAFF TGTGCCAGCAGGCCTGGTGGCGCGGGGAACACTGAAGCTTTCTTT
- - TRBJ2-1 TRBV20-1 CSASYNEQFF TGCAGTGCTAGTTACAATGAGCAGTTCTTC
- - TRBJ1-4 TRBV28 CASSLKERRGVEKLFF TGTGCCAGCAGTTTAAAGGAGAGACGGGGAGTGGAAAAACTGTTTTTT
TRBD1 - TRBJ2-7 TRBV18 CASSPPSRDRPYEQYF TGTGCCAGCTCACCACCGAGCCGGGACAGGCCCTACGAGCAGTACTTC
- - TRBJ2-7 TRBV20-1 CSARGSQGIDEQYF TGCAGTGCTAGGGGGAGCCAGGGTATCGACGAGCAGTACTTC
TRBD2 few TRBJ2-3 TRBV28 CASSTRTSGIESTQYF TGTGCCAGCAGTACAAGGACTAGCGGGATCGAGAGCACGCAGTATTTT
TRBD1 - TRBJ1-2 TRBV28 CASQGQGGSNYGYTF TGTGCCAGTCAAGGACAGGGAGGGTCTAACTATGGCTACACCTTC
- - TRBJ2-3 TRBV4-3 CASSDLSTDTQYF TGCGCCAGCAGTGACCTTAGCACAGATACGCAGTATTTT
- - TRBJ2-2 TRBV7-6 CASSLGSGSNTGELFF TGTGCCAGCAGCTTAGGTAGCGGCTCGAACACCGGGGAGCTGTTTTTT
TRBD1 few TRBJ1-2 TRBV4-2 CASSQARQGQGAGYGYTF TGTGCCAGCAGCCAAGCTCGGCAGGGACAGGGGGCTGGGTATGGCTACACCTTC
- - TRBJ1-1 TRBV28 CASSLLEGEAFF TGTGCCAGCAGTTTGTTGGAAGGTGAAGCTTTCTTT
- - TRBJ2-3 TRBV20-1 CSARVGPGTQYF TGCAGTGCTAGAGTGGGGCCGGGTACGCAGTATTTT
TRBD2 - TRBJ2-1 TRBV15 CATSRDRLAGGPRSEQFF TGTGCCACCAGCAGAGATAGACTAGCGGGAGGGCCGAGGTCTGAGCAGTTCTTC
- - TRBJ1-2 TRBV15 CATSRALPNYGYTF TGTGCCACCAGCAGAGCCCTACCTAACTATGGCTACACCTTC
TRBD1 few TRBJ1-2 TRBV20-1 CSARSHRGSSYGYTF TGCAGTGCTAGAAGCCACAGGGGAAGTAGCTATGGCTACACCTTC
TRBD2 - TRBJ2-5 TRBV2 CASKRVAGGETQYF TGTGCCAGCAAAAGGGTAGCGGGAGGGGAGACCCAGTACTTC
- - TRBJ2-3 TRBV20-1 CSASIRLGTSTDTQYF TGCAGTGCTTCGATACGGTTAGGGACCTCCACAGATACGCAGTATTTT
- few TRBJ1-5 TRBV6-1 CASSRTVSTQPQHF TGTGCCAGCAGCCGGACAGTCAGTACCCAGCCCCAGCATTTT
- - TRBJ2-7 TRBV5-8 CASSLDRGYEQYF TGTGCCAGCAGCTTGGACCGGGGCTACGAGCAGTACTTC